Below are 26 T cell receptor beta chains sequenced from a single sample in a study of CD8 T cells in Susac syndrome. An amount of RNA that ranged from about 0.45 to 1 ug was reverse transcribed with random hexamers. One entry per CDR3 protein results from TCRdb running MiXCR on the immunoSEQ multiplex PCR reads. Altogether about 160,000 distinct CDR3 sequences are present, over 85% being singletons, with the ten largest covering around 0.13%. Sequenced material: CD4+ T cells from PBMCs. These receptors were taken from a human donor in good health.

The chain combines TRBV2 with TRBJ1-1; D unresolved. Per germline, CDR1 SNHLY and CDR2 FYNNEI. Trimming left V 3 bases short and J 14 bases short, with 13 bases between. This CDR3 has 11 residues. CDR3 in amino acids: CASSEVQEGFF. CDR3 nucleotide sequence: TGTGCCAGCAGTGAGGTCCAAGAAGGGTTCTTT.

The V and J genes are TRBV18 and TRBJ1-2, with D maybe TRBD1 (5 bases). This CDR3 has 15 amino acids. In germline, CDR1 is KGHSH, CDR2 LQKENI. With 3 bases removed from V and 1 base from J, the gap between germline ends came to 12 bases. The CDR3 nucleotides are TGTGCCAGCTCACCTCCGGTGGGGGTTAACTATGGCTACACCTTC. This gives the protein CASSPPVGVNYGYTF.

V gene TRBV10-3 combines with J gene TRBJ2-2, with D unresolved. The CDR3 totals 14 residues. V was pared by 3 bases and J by 0 bases, with 5 bases between. Germline lookup yields CDR1 ENHRY and CDR2 SYGVKD. CDR3 loop: CAISEPSNTGELFF. CDR3 in DNA: TGTGCCATCAGTGAACCCTCGAACACCGGGGAGCTGTTTTTT.

J is TRBJ2-7 and V is TRBV6-5, with TRBD2 identical over 11 bases. The CDR3 runs to 14 residues. Losses at the gene ends were 7 bases for V and 1 base for J; bases not matched to a gene: 3. The germline gives CDR1 MNHEY, CDR2 SVGAGI. CDR3 sequence (DNA): TGTGCCAGCAACCGACTAGCGGGGTCCTACGAGCAGTACTTC. Its translation is CASNRLAGSYEQYF.

The J gene is TRBJ1-1, the V gene TRBV29-1, with 7 bases matching TRBD1. Germline V gives CDR1 SQVTM, CDR2 ANQGSEA. After removal of 3 bases from V and 1 base from J, the junction contained 8 bases not matched to a gene. This CDR3 comprises 15 residues. CDR3 in amino acids: CSVDGGQGGNTEAFF. The CDR3 coding sequence is TGCAGCGTTGACGGTGGGCAGGGGGGGAACACTGAAGCTTTCTTT.

The chain recombines TRBV3-1 with TRBJ2-5; possibly TRBD1 or TRBD2 for D (5 bases each). Germline CDR1 is LGHDT and CDR2 is YNNKEL (reference sequence). The length of the CDR3 is 15 residues. Trimming took 4 bases from V and 4 from J, leaving 16 bases between them. CDR3 region: CASSPGTRVGETQYF. The CDR3 DNA reads as TGTGCCAGCAGCCCCGGGACGAGAGTAGGAGAGACCCAGTACTTC.

This clonotype was seen only a few times. This chain connects TRBV7-9 to TRBJ2-5; 11 nucleotides align to TRBD2. J lost 5 bases, V lost 6 bases, and 2 bases had no gene match. CDR3 size: 13 residues. Germline V lookup: CDR1 SEHNR, CDR2 FQNEAQ (reference sequence). CDR3 protein: CASRPSGGETQYF. As DNA, the CDR3 is TGTGCCAGCAGACCTAGCGGGGGGGAGACCCAGTACTTC.

This clonotype appeared a single time. V usage is TRBV20-1 and J usage is TRBJ1-2; TRBD1 is a possible D gene (6 bases). Germline V gene sequence: CDR1 DFQATT, CDR2 SNEGSKA (reference sequence). The CDR3 has 14 amino acids. Trimming stripped 6 bases from V and 6 bases from J, with 20 bases between. This chain's CDR3 is CSAGNPAGGDGYTF. CDR3 bases: TGCAGTGCCGGAAACCCGGCCGGGGGCGATGGCTACACCTTC.

The genes are TRBV15 and TRBJ2-3; 9 bases are shared with TRBD2. From germline, CDR1 is LNHNV and CDR2 YYDKDF (reference sequence). Trimming removed 2 bases from V and 2 bases from J; junction bases left unmatched: 5. This CDR3 spans 16 amino acids. CDR3: CATSRSGTSYTDTQYF. DNA of the CDR3: TGTGCCACCAGCAGATCCGGGACTAGCTACACAGATACGCAGTATTTT.

This chain uses TRBV29-1 with TRBJ2-7; 8 bases line up with TRBD2. V was pared by 5 bases and J by 1 base, with 7 bases of the junction left unmatched. CDR3 size: 14 residues. The germline V gene has CDR1 SQVTM and CDR2 ANQGSEA. The CDR3 is CSVFSGGGSYEQYF. CDR3 nucleotides: TGCAGCGTTTTCAGCGGGGGCGGGTCCTACGAGCAGTACTTC.

V and J are TRBV28 and TRBJ2-7, with TRBD2 as a possible D gene (5 bases). The CDR3 runs to 13 residues. Germline lookup yields CDR1 MDHEN and CDR2 SYDVKM. The germline V and J ends were trimmed by 4 bases and 2 bases, with 9 bases remaining between them. The CDR3 sequence: CASSSGSTYEQYF. The CDR3 DNA sequence: TGTGCCAGCAGTTCTGGGAGTACCTACGAGCAGTACTTC.

J is TRBJ2-5 and V is TRBV6-1; the match to TRBD1 covers 7 bases. The length of the CDR3 is 14 residues. The germline gives CDR1 MNHNS, CDR2 SASEGT. With V trimmed by 6 bases and J by 5 bases, 9 bases remained unmatched. CDR3: CASRPGQDEETQYF. The CDR3 DNA reads TGTGCCAGCAGGCCCGGACAGGACGAGGAGACCCAGTACTTC.

This clonotype was counted a few times. The chain joins TRBV7-7 to TRBJ2-5, with 7 bases fitting TRBD1. Germline V CDR1 and CDR2: SSHAT, FNYEAQ (reference sequence). CDR3 length: 13 residues. V was clipped by 5 bases and J by 5 bases; unmatched bases: 5. The DNA of the CDR3 is TGTGCCAGCAGCCTCGAGGGGGCCGAGACCCAGTACTTC. It is translated as CASSLEGAETQYF.

This chain uses TRBV3-1 with TRBJ2-5; D is perhaps TRBD2 (6 bases). Trimming stripped 3 bases from V and 1 base from J, with 9 bases between. Germline values: CDR1 LGHDT, CDR2 YNNKEL (reference sequence). This CDR3 is 14 amino acids long. CDR3 protein: CASSHGGTQETQYF. The CDR3 DNA reads TGTGCCAGCAGCCACGGGGGTACCCAAGAGACCCAGTACTTC.

This chain connects TRBV4-1 to TRBJ2-1; D remains ambiguous. The CDR3 covers 14 residues. CDR1 MGHRA and CDR2 YSYEKL come from the germline V gene. V shed 1 base and J shed 10 bases, with 14 bases lying between them. CDR3 amino acids: CASSQGEAPREQFF. The CDR3, as DNA: TGCGCCAGCAGCCAAGGGGAAGCTCCACGGGAGCAGTTCTTC.

Turning to this clonotype: One junction end disagrees with the germline gene, perhaps due to a read error. The chain carries TRBV20-1 and TRBJ2-3; D might be TRBD1 (5 bases). CDR3 length: 15 amino acids. In germline, CDR1 is DFQATT, CDR2 SNEGSKA (reference sequence). The CDR3 protein is CSAFPRASSTYTQYF. Here the CDR3 DNA reads TGCAGTGCTTTCCCCAGGGCTTCATCCACATATACGCAGTATTTT.

The chain links TRBV5-4 to TRBJ1-2, with TRBD1 as a possible D gene (6 bases). The CDR3 totals 14 residues. The V gene lost 1 base and the J gene lost 7 bases, with 14 bases spanning the gap. Germline V gene data show CDR1 as SGHNT and CDR2 as YYREEE (reference sequence). The CDR3 loop reads CASSLTGIGGGYTF. CDR3 nucleotides: TGTGCCAGCAGCTTGACAGGGATAGGGGGTGGCTACACCTTC.

The chain is built from TRBV6-5 and TRBJ1-2; D perhaps matches TRBD1 (6 bases). CDR1 and CDR2 (germline): MNHEY, SVGAGI. The CDR3 has 12 amino acids. V was pared by 5 bases and J by 7 bases, with 11 bases between. The CDR3 is CASSNHRAGYTF. Written as DNA, the CDR3 is TGTGCCAGCAGTAACCACAGGGCTGGCTACACCTTC.

The genes are TRBV20-1 and TRBJ2-7; D unclear. The CDR3 is 13 residues long. Trimming removed 3 bases at V and 3 bases at J, with 12 bases between. Germline V gene data show CDR1 as DFQATT and CDR2 as SNEGSKA (reference sequence). CDR3 in DNA: TGCAGTGCTAGCGGAAGGATAGGCTACGAGCAGTACTTC. Translation gives CSASGRIGYEQYF.

The chain is built from TRBV6-1 and TRBJ2-2; no firm D call. The CDR3 spans 13 residues. V lost 8 bases to trimming and J lost 0 bases, with 7 bases between them. Germline values: CDR1 MNHNS, CDR2 SASEGT. The chain's CDR3 is CASEVTNTGELFF. DNA for the CDR3: TGTGCCAGCGAAGTTACGAACACCGGGGAGCTGTTTTTT.

In this sample, this clonotype turned up once. The V call is TRBV29-1, the J call TRBJ1-2, with 8 bases aligning to TRBD1. The CDR3 totals 13 residues. Germline V gene data show CDR1 as SQVTM and CDR2 as ANQGSEA. The CDR3 protein is CGSTDRGWGGYTF. The CDR3 DNA sequence: TGCGGAAGTACTGACAGGGGATGGGGAGGCTACACCTTC. Variable domain in full (rest from reference TRBV29-1 and TRBJ1-2): SAVISQKPSRDICQRGTSLTIQCQVDSQVTMMFWYRQQPGQSLTLIATANQGSEATYESGFVIDKFPISRPNLTFSTLTVSNMSPEDSSIYLCGSTDRGWGGYTFGSGTRLTVV.

The chain carries TRBV7-9 and TRBJ2-2, with D possibly TRBD1 on 5 matching bases. The CDR3 loop spans 16 amino acids. Per the germline V gene, CDR1 is SEHNR and CDR2 is FQNEAQ (reference sequence). V lost 1 base to trimming and J lost 3 bases, with 12 bases between them. CDR3 nucleotides: TGTGCCAGCAGCTTAGGCCAGGGAACGGACACCGGGGAGCTGTTTTTT. Protein: CASSLGQGTDTGELFF.

The J gene is TRBJ2-1, the V gene TRBV3-1, with 9 bases aligning to TRBD2. The ends lost 0 bases at V and 5 bases at J; junction bases unmatched: 8. CDR3 size: 17 residues. CDR1 is LGHDT and CDR2 is YNNKEL in the germline V gene (reference sequence). DNA of the CDR3: TGTGCCAGCAGCCAAGATCATCCTAGCGGGGATAACAATGAGCAGTTCTTC. It is translated as CASSQDHPSGDNNEQFF.

The chain is built from TRBV10-3 and TRBJ2-7; D may be TRBD2 (7 bases). This CDR3 region has 14 residues. Trimming took 3 bases from V and 3 from J, leaving 12 bases between them. The V gene's germline CDR1 is ENHRY and CDR2 SYGVKD. The chain's CDR3 is CAISEGGAIYEQYF. In DNA form, the CDR3 reads TGTGCCATCAGTGAAGGGGGGGCCATCTACGAGCAGTACTTC.

The chain links TRBV3-1 to TRBJ2-1, with 10 positions matching TRBD2. The germline CDR1 and CDR2 sequences are LGHDT and YNNKEL (reference sequence). Trimming at V came to 1 base and at J to 6 bases, leaving 3 bases not matched to a gene. The CDR3 extends over 15 amino acids. This CDR3 reads CASSQVKRGGNEQFF. The CDR3 DNA reads TGTGCCAGCAGCCAAGTAAAGCGGGGGGGCAATGAGCAGTTCTTC.

The chain is built from TRBV7-3 and TRBJ2-3, with a weak D call TRBD2 (6 bases). CDR1 is SGHTA and CDR2 is FQGTGA in the germline V gene. Trimming removed 9 bases from V and 1 base from J, with 11 bases in between. The CDR3 extends over 13 amino acids. CDR3 sequence (DNA): TGTGCCAGTCCGGGGGAGCGCACAGATACGCAGTATTTT. It codes for CASPGERTDTQYF. Variable domain in full (rest from reference TRBV7-3 and TRBJ2-3): GAGVSQTPSNKVTEKGKYVELRCDPISGHTALYWYRQSLGQGPEFLIYFQGTGAADDSGLPNDRFFAVRPEGSVSTLKIQRTERGDSAVYLCASPGERTDTQYFGPGTRLTVL.